Following are 3 T cell receptor beta chains from one sample sequenced in a study of PD-L1 blockade in urothelial cancer. This sample's time point: peripheral blood 6 weeks after treatment start. Profiling relied on immunoSEQ multiplex PCR, and the TCRdb table lists in-frame clones only, not all of them. The repertoire has roughly 120,000 clones, about 89% of them found once; the top ten carry over 1.5%. Sequencing was performed on PBMCs, taken around atezolizumab (anti-PD-L1) treatment. Source of these receptors: a man in his sixties with urothelial cancer.

The chain is built from TRBV19 and TRBJ2-2; 7 nucleotides match TRBD1. With V trimmed by 4 bases and J by 7 bases, 3 bases remained unmatched. The CDR3 runs to 13 residues. CDR1 is LNHDA, CDR2 SQIVND, per germline (reference sequence). The CDR3 DNA follows: TGTGCCAGTAGTACGACAGGGATCGGGGAGCTGTTTTTT. Translating it yields CASSTTGIGELFF.

This chain links TRBV28 with TRBJ1-6; tentatively, D is TRBD1 (5 bases). The CDR3 length is 14 residues. V lost 6 bases and J 5 bases, leaving 11 bases between the germline ends. The germline V gene has CDR1 MDHEN and CDR2 SYDVKM. The CDR3 is CASSPGINNSPLHF. Written as DNA, the CDR3 is TGTGCCAGCAGCCCAGGGATAAATAATTCACCCCTCCACTTT. The full variable domain, with the rest looked up from reference TRBV28 and TRBJ1-6, is DVKVTQSSRYLVKRTGEKVFLECVQDMDHENMFWYRQDPGLGLRLIYFSYDVKMKEKGDIPEGYSVSREKKERFSLILESASTNQTSMYLCASSPGINNSPLHFGNGTRLTVT.

The chain uses TRBV2 and TRBJ2-4, with D maybe TRBD1 (5 bases). Looked up from germline, CDR1 is SNHLY and CDR2 is FYNNEI. With 10 bases removed from V and 9 bases from J, the gap between germline ends came to 16 bases. The CDR3 is made up of 12 amino acids. CDR3 sequence reads: CAITQVLGIQYF. CDR3 DNA sequence: TGTGCCATCACACAGGTTCTCGGCATTCAGTACTTC.